The clone carrying this TCR beta chain was recorded a few times. Its antigen is not identified. The sample belongs to a study of identical twins. Looked up from germline, CDR1 is ENHRY and CDR2 is SYGVKD. V lost 7 bases and J 3 bases, leaving 9 bases between the germline ends. The CDR3 runs to 13 residues. Study-wide results and limits: The authors noted that invariant MAIT and iNKT cells could partly confound zero-insertion analyses. Memory repertoires lacked the insertion deficit that abundant cord blood beta clonotypes showed.

Each CDR3 protein gets one entry after TCRdb re-called the 5' RACE reads with MiXCR. The sample has roughly 630,000 distinct CDR3 sequences, just over 7% seen once. The sample was also linked to a second study, of yellow fever vaccine responses in identical twins.

The clonotype comes from a woman aged 18-35 years in good health. V is TRBV10-3 and J is TRBJ2-2, with a weak D call TRBD2 (5 bases). Sequences were obtained from PBMCs. CDR3 DNA sequence: TGTGCCATCACTCCTAGCCACACCGGGGAGCTGTTTTTT. Residues: CAITPSHTGELFF.